This T cell receptor (beta chain) was sequenced during a study of T cell changes during pregnancy in multiple sclerosis. The repertoire was sequenced with immunoSEQ multiplex PCR; TCRdb's copy has only in-frame clones and lacks some. This table has 95,000 to 110,000 clones, 85% to 95% appearing once. The germline V and J ends were trimmed by 6 bases and 13 bases, with 16 bases remaining between them. This CDR3 region has 12 residues. Per germline, CDR1 MGHRA and CDR2 YSYEKL. The sample was peripheral blood, taken after pregnancy. This chain links TRBV4-1 with TRBJ2-1; D is perhaps TRBD2 (6 bases). The receptor's source is a female donor with multiple sclerosis, enrolled in a pregnancy study. The CDR3 DNA follows: TGCGCCAGCAGTCAAACGGGGGTCTCCCAGTTCTTC. Translation: CASSQTGVSQFF.